Presented here are 5 T cell receptor beta chains from one specimen sequenced in a study of T cell responses to AZD1222 COVID-19 vaccine. The table came from immunoSEQ multiplex PCR; TCRdb's copy has only in-frame clones and leaves some out. The sample lists about 120,000 clones; approximately 90% were seen once. This specimen was peripheral blood, taken on day 0 of AZD1222 vaccination. These receptors were taken from an adult in good health.

This chain connects TRBV28 to TRBJ1-4; tentative D call: TRBD1 (5 bases). CDR1 is MDHEN and CDR2 is SYDVKM in the germline V gene. CDR3 length equals 12 residues. Trimming shortened V by 6 bases and J by 10 bases, and 12 bases separated the two germline ends. In DNA form, the CDR3 reads TGTGCCAGCAGGCAGGGCCAACGAAAACTGTTTTTT. It yields the protein CASRQGQRKLFF.

The chain uses TRBV28 and TRBJ1-5; no reliable D call. The germline gives CDR1 MDHEN, CDR2 SYDVKM. The CDR3 covers 14 residues. The ends were cut back, 4 bases at V and 4 bases at J, with 11 bases in the middle. CDR3 residues: CASSSPGRNQPQHF. DNA of the CDR3: TGTGCCAGCAGTTCCCCGGGGAGAAATCAGCCCCAGCATTTT. Using reference TRBV28 and TRBJ1-5 for the parts outside the CDR3, the full variable domain is DVKVTQSSRYLVKRTGEKVFLECVQDMDHENMFWYRQDPGLGLRLIYFSYDVKMKEKGDIPEGYSVSREKKERFSLILESASTNQTSMYLCASSSPGRNQPQHFGDGTRLSIL.

This sequence joins TRBV3-1 (or the pseudogene TRBV3-2) and TRBJ1-4; D is ambiguous. Trimming stripped 1 base from V and 8 bases from J, with 20 bases between. Germline values: CDR1 LGHDT, CDR2 YNNKEL (reference sequence). CDR3 length: 17 amino acids. CDR3: CASSQGLARRAGEKLFF. The CDR3 nucleotides read TGTGCCAGCAGCCAAGGTCTGGCGCGAAGGGCCGGGGAAAAACTGTTTTTT.

This clone has more than one count but fewer than ten. This chain connects TRBV27 to TRBJ2-7; D remains unclear. The V gene's germline CDR1 is MNHEY and CDR2 SMNVEV (reference sequence). The CDR3 is 14 residues long. The germline V and J ends were trimmed by 2 bases and 2 bases, with 10 bases remaining between them. This chain's CDR3 is CASSLNGVAYEQYF. The CDR3 coding sequence is TGTGCCAGCAGTTTAAATGGGGTGGCCTACGAGCAGTACTTC.

This clone was counted a few times. This chain uses TRBV6-5 with TRBJ2-1; 8 nucleotides align to TRBD2. The V gene's germline CDR1 is MNHEY and CDR2 SVGAGI. V shed 5 bases, J shed 0 bases, and the junction held 3 bases outside the gene matches. The CDR3 is 15 amino acids. The CDR3 nucleotides are TGTGCCAGCAGTACCGGGACTAGCTCCTACAATGAGCAGTTCTTC. Protein: CASSTGTSSYNEQFF.